This is a list of T cell receptor beta chains from one sample in a study of T-cell memory formation after mild COVID-19. A single record per CDR3 protein comes from TCRdb applying MiXCR to the 5' RACE reads. Here the sample spans hundreds of thousands of distinct CDR3 sequences, roughly 21% being singletons. The specimen sequenced was PBMCs or a T cell subset sorted from them (not recorded which). The receptors stem from a man aged 18 to 29 who had mild COVID-19 (a few samples of this study predate the infection). Cell type and time point are not known. CDR3s include the opening cysteine and the closing phenylalanine or tryptophan. Expanded clones get a size class; other rows say once, few or many, or leave the size out.

14	few	TRBV12-3/TRBV12-4	TRBJ1-2	CASRSTGGGLGYTF
16	few	TRBV5-1	TRBJ2-1	CASRVTSGGSPSGPFF
15	NA	TRBV9	TRBJ2-5	CASSPWLKGKETQYF
16	NA	TRBV7-3	TRBJ2-3	CASSLGLAGPTDTQYF
14	NA	TRBV7-2	TRBJ1-2	CASSLETGVNGYTF
14	NA	TRBV6-5	TRBJ2-7	CASRDLQDVYEQYF
16	few	TRBV19	TRBJ1-2	CASSSGTASGWYGYTF
15	NA	TRBV6-2/TRBV6-3	TRBJ2-3	CASRDLATSTDTQYF
15	NA	TRBV7-9	TRBJ1-1	CASSSEVGIWTEAFF
15	many	TRBV7-3	TRBJ2-6	CASSLTGPGANVLTF
15	NA	TRBV7-9	TRBJ2-3	CASSSLDRGPDTQYF
16	many	TRBV5-1	TRBJ2-2	CASSFSGTGLVGELFF
17	NA	TRBV4-2	TRBJ2-1	CASSPLAGGRENNEQFF
14	few	TRBV5-5	TRBJ2-3	CASSTRGGPDTQYF
14	NA	TRBV12-3/TRBV12-4	TRBJ1-1	CASSLGGGHTDAVF
11	once	TRBV30	TRBJ2-7	CAWTRSYEQYF
17	NA	TRBV21-1	TRBJ1-2	CASSKAFRELVWYGYTF
16	NA	TRBV7-3	TRBJ2-1	CASSLTPDRDYNEQFF
16	NA	TRBV12-3/TRBV12-4	TRBJ2-1	CASRDNSGGALNEQFF
14	NA	TRBV6-5	TRBJ1-1	CASRPGGKVAEAFF
15	NA	TRBV9	TRBJ2-3	CASSAPPHDTDTQYF
13	few	TRBV30	TRBJ1-5	CAWSVNRAQPQHF
13	NA	TRBV6-1	TRBJ1-1	CASKTISYTEAFF
15	few	TRBV6-2/TRBV6-3	TRBJ1-1	CASSYSSGLVFRAFF
14	NA	TRBV7-2	TRBJ1-1	CASSLRIRTTEAFF
13	many	TRBV6-6	TRBJ1-1	CASSYAQGKEAFF
15	NA	TRBV20-1	TRBJ2-5	CSARDPSGIGETQYF
15	few	TRBV20-1	TRBJ1-2	CSTKSADAPNYGYTF
14	NA	TRBV4-1	TRBJ2-7	CASSLRTDAYEQYF
15	many	TRBV7-9	TRBJ1-1	CASSDNRGLSTEAFF
15	few	TRBV7-2	TRBJ1-1	CASSTRGPESTEAFF
13	NA	TRBV4-1	TRBJ1-4	CASSLLRGEKLFF
15	few	TRBV10-3	TRBJ1-1	CAISERGGLGTEAFF
17	NA	TRBV5-1	TRBJ2-5	CASSLALVAGAGGTQYF
15	many	TRBV20-1	TRBJ2-5	CSARASGTSQETQYF
13	NA	TRBV12-3/TRBV12-4	TRBJ2-5	CASSPSGRETQYF
12	NA	TRBV29-1	TRBJ1-1	CSVAHMDTEAFF
15	NA	TRBV20-1	TRBJ2-7	CSASPRTSPSYEQYF
15	few	TRBV5-1	TRBJ2-1	CASSFSASGDNEQFF
15	few	TRBV7-7	TRBJ2-5	CASSASGGAQKTQYF
14	NA	TRBV5-1	TRBJ1-1	CASSQSPGGTEAFF
15	NA	TRBV30	TRBJ1-5	CAWSVYGTSNQPQHF
14	NA	TRBV5-1	TRBJ1-1	CASSLAAGGAEAFF
14	many	TRBV12-3/TRBV12-4	TRBJ2-2	CASSLRHGTGELFF
13	few	TRBV4-3	TRBJ1-1	CASSHRERPEAFF
15	few	TRBV5-6	TRBJ1-2	CASSLDSGGVYGYTF
12	NA	TRBV5-6	TRBJ1-2	CASSWDFYGYTF
13	few	TRBV7-9	TRBJ2-7	CASSTSGTLGQYF
16	few	TRBV7-2	TRBJ2-1	CASSLAQVSSYNEQFF
13	NA	TRBV28	TRBJ1-6	CASSRDSNSPLHF